Presented here are 23 T cell receptor beta chains from one specimen sequenced in a study of shared clonotypes between healthy human individuals. Assay: immunoSEQ multiplex PCR; the TCRdb copy retains only in-frame clones and omits some. Among about 1,800,000 clones listed, less than 95% were seen once. Positively selected for CCR7, the CD45RO-negative cells used as naive CD8 cells excluded terminally differentiated effector memory CD45RA+ cells. Material for sequencing was naive CD8+ T cells sorted from blood. The receptors were sampled from a young man in good health.

The chain is built from TRBV29-1 and TRBJ2-7, with no clear D. In germline, CDR1 is SQVTM, CDR2 ANQGSEA. Trimming removed 7 bases at V and 6 bases at J, with 16 bases between. The CDR3 is made up of 12 amino acids. The CDR3 sequence: CSAEGLGSEQYF. CDR3 DNA sequence: TGCAGCGCCGAAGGGTTGGGATCCGAGCAGTACTTC.

V and J are TRBV15 and TRBJ2-2; D might be TRBD1 (7 bases). Germline V gene data show CDR1 as LNHNV and CDR2 as YYDKDF (reference sequence). This CDR3 region has 12 residues. Written as DNA, the CDR3 is TGTGCTGTGACAGGGAGGCCCGGGGAGCTGTTTTTT. Its translation: CAVTGRPGELFF.

This clone was counted a single time. The rearrangement joins TRBV19 to TRBJ1-5, with a possible D match to TRBD1 (6 bases). Trimming took off 1 base at V and 0 bases at J, with 16 bases between the two ends. Germline-derived CDR1 and CDR2 are LNHDA and SQIVND (reference sequence). This CDR3 comprises 18 residues. CDR3 sequence (DNA): TGTGCCAGTAGTATAGTAGGACAGCGGAGGTATAGCAATCAGCCCCAGCATTTT. This sequence encodes CASSIVGQRRYSNQPQHF.

The CDR3 spells CASSSGLSGYTF. CDR3 sequence (DNA): TGTGCCAGCAGTTCGGGTTTATCCGGCTACACCTTC. The chain has TRBV27 and TRBJ1-2; D is uncertain. Per germline, CDR1 MNHEY and CDR2 SMNVEV (reference sequence). This CDR3 has 12 residues. Trimming took off 4 bases at V and 8 bases at J, with 11 bases between the two ends.

V is TRBV7-9 and J is TRBJ1-5; D is undetermined. The CDR3 has 13 amino acids. Germline values: CDR1 SEHNR, CDR2 FQNEAQ (reference sequence). Deletions cut 4 bases from V and 7 bases from J, with 11 bases between. CDR3 DNA: TGTGCCAGCAGCTCGAGTCCGGGACAGCCCCAGCATTTT. It translates to CASSSSPGQPQHF.

The chain uses TRBV6-6 and TRBJ2-1, with TRBD2 matching 8 bases. The germline V gene encodes CDR1 MNHNY and CDR2 SVGAGI (reference sequence). This CDR3 spans 15 amino acids. The ends lost 2 bases at V and 8 bases at J; junction bases unmatched: 8. The CDR3 spells CASSYTGTSSHEQFF. The CDR3 DNA sequence: TGTGCCAGCAGTTACACCGGGACTAGTAGTCATGAGCAGTTCTTC.

The V and J genes are TRBV9 and TRBJ2-7, with D perhaps matching TRBD2 (5 bases). Trimming cost V 3 bases and J 7 bases, with 14 bases left between them. This CDR3 contains 13 residues. In germline, CDR1 is SGDLS, CDR2 YYNGEE. The CDR3 loop reads CASSALTPGEQYF. CDR3 nucleotides: TGTGCCAGCAGCGCCCTCACGCCGGGGGAGCAGTACTTC.

As regards this clone: Other DNA sequences in the sample encode the same CDR3. The chain recombines TRBV5-6 with TRBJ1-5, with TRBD1 matching 7 bases. The V gene's germline CDR1 is SGHDT and CDR2 YYEEEE. This CDR3 is built from 14 residues. With V trimmed by 0 bases and J by 6 bases, 3 bases remained unmatched. CDR3 nucleotides: TGTGCCAGCAGCTTGGGACAGGGCGGTCAGCCCCAGCATTTT. It translates to CASSLGQGGQPQHF.

The chain is built from TRBV15 and TRBJ2-3; 9 positions agree with TRBD2. V lost 0 bases and J lost 3; bases outside the gene matches: 4. The CDR3 is 16 amino acids. Germline CDR1 is LNHNV and CDR2 is YYDKDF (reference sequence). CDR3 nucleotide sequence: TGTGCCACCAGCAGAGATAGCGGGAGTGGAACAGATACGCAGTATTTT. It encodes CATSRDSGSGTDTQYF. Variable domain in full (rest from reference TRBV15 and TRBJ2-3): DAMVIQNPRYQVTQFGKPVTLSCSQTLNHNVMYWYQQKSSQAPKLLFHYYDKDFNNEADTPDNFQSRRPNTSFCFLDIRSPGLGDTAMYLCATSRDSGSGTDTQYFGPGTRLTVL.

Concerning this clone itself: The junction and the germline gene differ at one end; a read error may be behind it. The J gene is TRBJ2-7, the V gene TRBV7-7; D ambiguous. The CDR3 is 13 residues long. CDR1 and CDR2 (germline): SSHAT, FNYEAQ (reference sequence). Here the CDR3 reads CASSLGVAYEQYF. CDR3 sequence (DNA): TGTGCTAGCAGCCTCGGTGTAGCCTACGAGCAGTACTTC.

V gene TRBV13 combines with J gene TRBJ2-2, with D tentatively TRBD1 (6 bases). CDR1 PRHDT and CDR2 FYEKMQ come from the germline V gene (reference sequence). The V end was cut by 4 bases, the J end by 0 bases, with 12 bases between. The CDR3 covers 16 residues. CDR3 in DNA: TGTGCCAGCAGCTCCTGGGACAAGGCGAACACCGGGGAGCTGTTTTTT. Translation gives CASSSWDKANTGELFF.

The chain recombines TRBV13 with TRBJ2-7; D remains unclear. Trimming took 4 bases from V and 0 from J, leaving 10 bases between them. The CDR3 has 14 residues. Germline V gene data show CDR1 as PRHDT and CDR2 as FYEKMQ (reference sequence). The CDR3 sequence: CASSSVGRSYEQYF. Here the CDR3 DNA reads TGTGCCAGCAGCTCCGTTGGTCGCTCCTACGAGCAGTACTTC.

The rearrangement joins TRBV25-1 to TRBJ1-2; D unclear. Germline lookup yields CDR1 MGHDK and CDR2 SYGVNS. V lost 3 bases and J 4 bases, leaving 9 bases between the germline ends. The CDR3 is 13 amino acids. The CDR3 nucleotides are TGTGCCAGCAGTGAGTGGCAAAGCTATGGCTACACCTTC. Its translation: CASSEWQSYGYTF.

This chain connects TRBV19 to TRBJ2-7, with TRBD2 matching 12 bases. Looked up from germline, CDR1 is LNHDA and CDR2 is SQIVND (reference sequence). This CDR3 contains 14 residues. Losses at the gene ends were 7 bases for V and 6 bases for J; bases not matched to a gene: 7. The CDR3 sequence: CASTLAGGNGEQYF. Written as DNA, the CDR3 is TGTGCCAGTACTCTAGCGGGAGGGAACGGCGAGCAGTACTTC. The full variable domain, in which reference TRBV19 and TRBJ2-7 provide the parts outside the CDR3, is DGGITQSPKYLFRKEGQNVTLSCEQNLNHDAMYWYRQDPGQGLRLIYYSQIVNDFQKGDIAEGYSVSREKKESFPLTVTSAQKNPTAFYLCASTLAGGNGEQYFGPGTRLTVT.

The chain uses TRBV11-2 and TRBJ2-5; D may be TRBD1 (7 bases). The CDR3 has 16 residues. The V gene lost 2 bases and the J gene lost 3 bases, with 16 bases spanning the gap. Germline V gives CDR1 SGHAT, CDR2 FQNNGV. The CDR3, as DNA: TGTGCCAGCAGCTTATACGGAGGGGGCGTTGAAGAGACCCAGTACTTC. Translation: CASSLYGGGVEETQYF.

V is TRBV6-6 and J is TRBJ1-5; 11 positions match TRBD1. Per the germline V gene, CDR1 is MNHNY and CDR2 is SVGAGI (reference sequence). The CDR3 is 15 residues long. Trimming cost V 5 bases and J 5 bases; bases outside gene matches: 5. The CDR3 DNA is TGTGCCAGCAGTGCGGACAGGGGGCCATATCAGCCCCAGCATTTT. It encodes CASSADRGPYQPQHF.

The J gene is TRBJ2-7, the V gene TRBV11-3, with 11 bases aligning to TRBD1. The germline CDR1 and CDR2 sequences are SGHNT and YENEEA. The trim removed 4 bases at V and 6 bases at J, leaving 5 bases unmatched. The CDR3 contains 14 residues. CDR3 sequence reads: CASSSRDRGAEQYF. DNA for the CDR3: TGTGCCAGCAGCTCCCGGGACAGGGGGGCCGAGCAGTACTTC.

The DNA of the CDR3 is TGTGCCAGCAGTTCCCTGGGGGTAGCGGGAGCCGACGAGCAGTACTTC. This sequence encodes CASSSLGVAGADEQYF. This chain connects TRBV27 to TRBJ2-7; TRBD2 aligns across 9 bases. The germline V gene has CDR1 MNHEY and CDR2 SMNVEV (reference sequence). This CDR3 region has 16 residues. Trimming at V came to 4 bases and at J to 5 bases, leaving 12 bases not matched to a gene.

This chain uses TRBV21-1 with TRBJ2-3; the table gives TRBD2 as D, unverified against the DNA. TRBV21-1 has pseudogene status. CDR3 length equals 15 residues. The CDR3 loop is CASSLRLAGTDTQYF. In DNA, the CDR3 is TGTGCCAGCAGCTTACGACTAGCGGGAACAGATACGCAGTATTTT.

This clone was detected once. CDR3 residues: CASSQVEGDHEQYF. CDR3 sequence (DNA): TGCGCCAGCAGCCAAGTGGAGGGAGACCACGAGCAGTACTTC. The chain employs TRBV4-3 and TRBJ2-7; perhaps TRBD2 as D (6 bases). This CDR3 has 14 amino acids. Germline CDR1 is LGHNA and CDR2 is YSLEER. Trimming removed 1 base from V and 5 bases from J, with 12 bases in between.

The genes are TRBV13 and TRBJ2-7; D is perhaps TRBD2 (6 bases). This CDR3 is built from 14 residues. Per the germline V gene, CDR1 is PRHDT and CDR2 is FYEKMQ (reference sequence). The V and J ends lost 3 bases and 4 bases respectively, with 13 bases between them. The CDR3: CASSFAGPTYEQYF. The CDR3 nucleotides read TGTGCCAGCAGCTTCGCGGGGCCAACTTACGAGCAGTACTTC. Using reference TRBV13 and TRBJ2-7 for the parts outside the CDR3, the full variable domain is AAGVIQSPRHLIKEKRETATLKCYPIPRHDTVYWYQQGPGQDPQFLISFYEKMQSDKGSIPDRFSAQQFSDYHSELNMSSLELGDSALYFCASSFAGPTYEQYFGPGTRLTVT.

This chain connects TRBV27 to TRBJ1-2; tentatively, D is TRBD1 (5 bases). Germline V gives CDR1 MNHEY, CDR2 SMNVEV (reference sequence). The CDR3 runs to 13 residues. V shed 2 bases and J shed 7 bases, with 11 bases lying between them. CDR3 in DNA: TGTGCCAGCAGTTTAACGGGACCTGGTGGCTACACCTTC. Encoded protein: CASSLTGPGGYTF.

The rearrangement joins TRBV4-1 to TRBJ2-1; 9 positions agree with TRBD1. Germline trimming cut 4 bases from V and 4 bases from J; bases unmatched to any gene: 5. CDR1 MGHRA and CDR2 YSYEKL come from the germline V gene. The CDR3 runs to 15 residues. The CDR3 region has the DNA TGCGCCAGCAGCCGGAGGACAGGGGTTTACAATGAGCAGTTCTTC. Protein product: CASSRRTGVYNEQFF.